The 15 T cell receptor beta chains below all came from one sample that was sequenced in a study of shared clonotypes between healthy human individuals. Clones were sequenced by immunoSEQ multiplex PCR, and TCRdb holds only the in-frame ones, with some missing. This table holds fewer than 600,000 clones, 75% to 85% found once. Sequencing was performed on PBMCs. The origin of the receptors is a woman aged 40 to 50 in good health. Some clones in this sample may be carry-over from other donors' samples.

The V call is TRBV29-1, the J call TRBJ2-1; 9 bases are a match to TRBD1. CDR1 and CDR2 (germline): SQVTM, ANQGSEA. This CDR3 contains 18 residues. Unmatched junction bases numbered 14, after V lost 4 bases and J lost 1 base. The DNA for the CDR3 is TGCAGCGTTGCTGGGACAGGGAGGGGCGGGGGTTCCTACAATGAGCAGTTCTTC. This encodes CSVAGTGRGGGSYNEQFF.

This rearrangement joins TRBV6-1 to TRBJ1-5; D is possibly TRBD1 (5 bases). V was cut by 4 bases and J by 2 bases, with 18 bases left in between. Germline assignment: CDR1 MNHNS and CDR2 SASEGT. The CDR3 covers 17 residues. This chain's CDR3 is CASSGSRQGEGNQPQHF. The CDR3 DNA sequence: TGTGCCAGCAGTGGGTCCCGTCAGGGAGAGGGCAATCAGCCCCAGCATTTT.

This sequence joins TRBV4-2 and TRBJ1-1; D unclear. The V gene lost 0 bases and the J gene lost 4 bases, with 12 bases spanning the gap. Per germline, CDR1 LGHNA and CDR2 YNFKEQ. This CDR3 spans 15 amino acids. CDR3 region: CASSQDLRPGTEAFF. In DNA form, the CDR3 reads TGTGCCAGCAGCCAAGATCTACGGCCCGGCACTGAAGCTTTCTTT.

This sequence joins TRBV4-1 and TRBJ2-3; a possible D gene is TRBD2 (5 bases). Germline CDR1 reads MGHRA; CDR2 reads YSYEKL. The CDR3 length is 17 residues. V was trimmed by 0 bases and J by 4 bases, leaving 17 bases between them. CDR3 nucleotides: TGCGCCAGCAGCCAAGATCGTCGCACGGGGTGGGCAGATACGCAGTATTTT. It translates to CASSQDRRTGWADTQYF.

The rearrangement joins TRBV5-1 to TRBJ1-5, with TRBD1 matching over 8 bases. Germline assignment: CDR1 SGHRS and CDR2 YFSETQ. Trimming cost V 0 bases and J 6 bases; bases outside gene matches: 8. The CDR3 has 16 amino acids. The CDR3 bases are TGCGCCAGCAGCTTGGACGGACAGGGAATAAGTCAGCCCCAGCATTTT. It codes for CASSLDGQGISQPQHF.

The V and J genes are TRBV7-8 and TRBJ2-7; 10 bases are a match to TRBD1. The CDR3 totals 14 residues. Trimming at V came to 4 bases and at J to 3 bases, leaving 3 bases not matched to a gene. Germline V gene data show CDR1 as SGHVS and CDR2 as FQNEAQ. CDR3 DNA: TGTGCCAGCAGCTGGGACAGGGGTAGCTACGAGCAGTACTTC. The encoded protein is CASSWDRGSYEQYF.

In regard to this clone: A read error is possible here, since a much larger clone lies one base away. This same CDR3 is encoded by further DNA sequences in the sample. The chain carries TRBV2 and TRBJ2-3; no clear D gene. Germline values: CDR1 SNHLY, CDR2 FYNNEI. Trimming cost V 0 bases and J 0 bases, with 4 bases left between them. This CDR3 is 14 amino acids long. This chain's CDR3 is CASSEATSTDTQYF. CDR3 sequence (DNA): TGTGCCAGCAGTGAAGCCACTAGCACAGATACGCAGTATTTT.

CDR3 region: CASSEQAGGEKLFF. The CDR3, as DNA: TGCGCCAGCAGCGAACAGGCGGGAGGTGAAAAACTGTTTTTT. The rearrangement uses TRBV5-1 and TRBJ1-4, with D maybe TRBD1 (5 bases). Germline-derived CDR1 and CDR2 are SGHRS and YFSETQ. The CDR3 covers 14 residues. V was shortened by 4 bases and J by 7 bases, with 14 bases between the two germline ends.

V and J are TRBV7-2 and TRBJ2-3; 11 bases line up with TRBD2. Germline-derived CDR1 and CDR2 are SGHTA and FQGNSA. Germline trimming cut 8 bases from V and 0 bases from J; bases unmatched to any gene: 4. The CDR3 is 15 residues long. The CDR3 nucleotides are TGTGCCAGCTTTAGGACTAGCGGGAGCACAGATACGCAGTATTTT. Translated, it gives CASFRTSGSTDTQYF. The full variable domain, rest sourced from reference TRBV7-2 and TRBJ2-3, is GAGVSQSPSNKVTEKGKDVELRCDPISGHTALYWYRQSLGQGLEFLIYFQGNSAPDKSGLPSDRFSAERTGGSVSTLTIQRTQQEDSAVYLCASFRTSGSTDTQYFGPGTRLTVL.

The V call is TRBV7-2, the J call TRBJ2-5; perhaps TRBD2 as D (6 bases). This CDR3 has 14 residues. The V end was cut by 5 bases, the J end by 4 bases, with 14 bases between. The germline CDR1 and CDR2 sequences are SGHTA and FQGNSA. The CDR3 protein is CASSLYGGLETQYF. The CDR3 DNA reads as TGTGCCAGCAGCCTTTACGGGGGTTTAGAGACCCAGTACTTC. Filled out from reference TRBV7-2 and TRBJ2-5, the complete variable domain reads GAGVSQSPSNKVTEKGKDVELRCDPISGHTALYWYRQSLGQGLEFLIYFQGNSAPDKSGLPSDRFSAERTGGSVSTLTIQRTQQEDSAVYLCASSLYGGLETQYFGPGTRLLVL.

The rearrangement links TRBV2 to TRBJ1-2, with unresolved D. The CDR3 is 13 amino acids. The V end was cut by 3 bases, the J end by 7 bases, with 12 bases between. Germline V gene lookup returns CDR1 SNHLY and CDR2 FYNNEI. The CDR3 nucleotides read TGTGCCAGCAGTGAGTCCAGCCCGGGTGGCTACACCTTC. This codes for CASSESSPGGYTF. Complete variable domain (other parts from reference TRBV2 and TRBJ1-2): EPEVTQTPSHQVTQMGQEVILRCVPISNHLYFYWYRQILGQKVEFLVSFYNNEISEKSEIFDDQFSVERPDGSNFTLKIRSTKLEDSAMYFCASSESSPGGYTFGSGTRLTVV.

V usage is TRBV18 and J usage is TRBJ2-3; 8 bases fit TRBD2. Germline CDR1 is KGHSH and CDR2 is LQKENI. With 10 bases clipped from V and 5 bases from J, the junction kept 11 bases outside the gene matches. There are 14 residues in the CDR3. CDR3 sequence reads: CATHEAGAEDTQYF. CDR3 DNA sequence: TGTGCCACCCATGAAGCGGGAGCAGAAGATACGCAGTATTTT.

The CDR3 loop is CASSLGETNRRDEQFF. CDR3 coding DNA: TGCGCCAGCAGCTTGGGGGAAACCAACAGGCGGGATGAGCAGTTCTTC. The chain recombines TRBV5-1 with TRBJ2-1; the D gene could be TRBD1 or TRBD2 (5 bases each). The CDR3 runs 16 residues. V was clipped by 0 bases and J by 8 bases, with 18 bases between them. Germline CDR1 reads SGHRS; CDR2 reads YFSETQ.

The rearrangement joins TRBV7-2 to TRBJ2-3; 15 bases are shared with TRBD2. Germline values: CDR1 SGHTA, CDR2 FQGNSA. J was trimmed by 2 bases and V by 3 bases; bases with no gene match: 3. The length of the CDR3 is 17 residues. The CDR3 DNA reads TGTGCCAGCAGCTTCGGACTAGCGGGAGGGCCCACAGATACGCAGTATTTT. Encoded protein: CASSFGLAGGPTDTQYF.

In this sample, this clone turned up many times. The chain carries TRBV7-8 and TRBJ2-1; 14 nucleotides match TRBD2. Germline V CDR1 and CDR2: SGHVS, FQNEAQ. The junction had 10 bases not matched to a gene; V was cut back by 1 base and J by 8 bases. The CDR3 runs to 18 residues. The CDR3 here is CASSLEARLAGGSYEQFF. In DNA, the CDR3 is TGTGCCAGCAGCTTAGAAGCCAGACTAGCGGGAGGGAGTTATGAGCAGTTCTTC.